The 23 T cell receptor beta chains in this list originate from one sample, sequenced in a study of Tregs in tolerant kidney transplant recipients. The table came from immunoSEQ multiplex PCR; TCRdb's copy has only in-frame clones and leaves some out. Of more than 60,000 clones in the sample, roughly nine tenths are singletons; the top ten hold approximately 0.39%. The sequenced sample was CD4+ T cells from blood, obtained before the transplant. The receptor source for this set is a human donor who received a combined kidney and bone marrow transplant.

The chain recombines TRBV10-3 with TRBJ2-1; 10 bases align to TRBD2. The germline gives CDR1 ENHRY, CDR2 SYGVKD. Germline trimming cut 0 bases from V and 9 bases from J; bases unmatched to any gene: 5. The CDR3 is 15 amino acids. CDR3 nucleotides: TGTGCCATCAGTGAGTCAACTAGCGGGATGGGTGAGCAGTTCTTC. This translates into CAISESTSGMGEQFF.

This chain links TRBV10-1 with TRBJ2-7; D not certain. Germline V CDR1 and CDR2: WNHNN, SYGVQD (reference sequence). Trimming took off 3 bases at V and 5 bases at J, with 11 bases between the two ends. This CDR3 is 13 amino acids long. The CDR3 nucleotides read TGCGCCAGCAGTGACGCTAGTAGAGACGAGCAGTACTTC. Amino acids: CASSDASRDEQYF.

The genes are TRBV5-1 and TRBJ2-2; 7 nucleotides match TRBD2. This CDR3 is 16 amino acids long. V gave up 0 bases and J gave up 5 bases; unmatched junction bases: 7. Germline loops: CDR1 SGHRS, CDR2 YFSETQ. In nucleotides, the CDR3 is TGCGCCAGCAGCTTGGGATCGGCGGGAGTAACCGGGGAGCTGTTTTTT. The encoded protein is CASSLGSAGVTGELFF.

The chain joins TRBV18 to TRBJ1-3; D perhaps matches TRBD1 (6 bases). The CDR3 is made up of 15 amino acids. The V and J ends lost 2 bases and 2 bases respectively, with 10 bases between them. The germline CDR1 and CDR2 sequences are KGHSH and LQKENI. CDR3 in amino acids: CASSPWAGAGNTIYF. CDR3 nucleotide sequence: TGTGCCAGCTCACCATGGGCAGGGGCTGGAAACACCATATATTTT. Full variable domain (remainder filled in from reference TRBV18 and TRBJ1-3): NAGVMQNPRHLVRRRGQEARLRCSPMKGHSHVYWYRQLPEEGLKFMVYLQKENIIDESGMPKERFSAEFPKEGPSILRIQQVVRGDSAAYFCASSPWAGAGNTIYFGEGSWLTVV.

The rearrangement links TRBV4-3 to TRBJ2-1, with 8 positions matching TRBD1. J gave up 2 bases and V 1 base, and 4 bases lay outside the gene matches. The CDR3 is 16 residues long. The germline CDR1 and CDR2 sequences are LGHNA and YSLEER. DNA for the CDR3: TGCGCCAGCAGCCAAGGCGACAGGGGTCCCTACAATGAGCAGTTCTTC. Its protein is CASSQGDRGPYNEQFF.

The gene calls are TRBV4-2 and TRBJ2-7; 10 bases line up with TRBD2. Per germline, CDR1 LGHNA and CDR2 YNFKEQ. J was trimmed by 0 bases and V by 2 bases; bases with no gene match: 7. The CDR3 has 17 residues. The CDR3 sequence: CASSQTTSGESSYEQYF. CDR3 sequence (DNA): TGTGCCAGCAGCCAAACTACTAGCGGGGAAAGCTCCTACGAGCAGTACTTC.

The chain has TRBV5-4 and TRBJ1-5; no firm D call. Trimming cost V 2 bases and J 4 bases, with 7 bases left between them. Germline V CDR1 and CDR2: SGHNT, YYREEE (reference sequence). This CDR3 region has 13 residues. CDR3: CASSFGRNQPQHF. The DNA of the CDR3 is TGTGCCAGCAGCTTCGGGAGGAATCAGCCCCAGCATTTT.

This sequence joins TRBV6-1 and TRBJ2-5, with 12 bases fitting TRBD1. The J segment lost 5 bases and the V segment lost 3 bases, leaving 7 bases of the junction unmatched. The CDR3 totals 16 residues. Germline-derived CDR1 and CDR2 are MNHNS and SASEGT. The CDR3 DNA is TGTGCCAGCAGTGATTGGGACAGGGGGCGGACGGAGACCCAGTACTTC. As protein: CASSDWDRGRTETQYF.

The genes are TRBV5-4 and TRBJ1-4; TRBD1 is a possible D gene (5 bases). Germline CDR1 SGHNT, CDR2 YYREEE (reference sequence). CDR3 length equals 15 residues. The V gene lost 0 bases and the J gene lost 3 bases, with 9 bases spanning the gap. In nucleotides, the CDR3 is TGTGCCAGCAGCTTGGCTGACAGCTCTAATGAAAAACTGTTTTTT. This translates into CASSLADSSNEKLFF.

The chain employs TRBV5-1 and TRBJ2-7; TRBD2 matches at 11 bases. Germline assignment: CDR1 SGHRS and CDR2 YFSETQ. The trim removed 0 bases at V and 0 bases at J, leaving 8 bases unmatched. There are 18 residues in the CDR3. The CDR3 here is CASSLVLAGGVSSYEQYF. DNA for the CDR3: TGCGCCAGCAGCTTGGTTCTAGCGGGAGGAGTGTCCTCCTACGAGCAGTACTTC.

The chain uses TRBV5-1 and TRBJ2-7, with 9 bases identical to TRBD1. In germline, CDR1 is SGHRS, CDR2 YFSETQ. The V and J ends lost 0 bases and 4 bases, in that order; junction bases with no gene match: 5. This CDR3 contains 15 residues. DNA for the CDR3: TGCGCCAGCAGCTTGGAGGACAGGGGAACTTACGAGCAGTACTTC. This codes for CASSLEDRGTYEQYF. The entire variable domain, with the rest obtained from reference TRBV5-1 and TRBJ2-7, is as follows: KAGVTQTPRYLIKTRGQQVTLSCSPISGHRSVSWYQQTPGQGLQFLFEYFSETQRNKGNFPGRFSGRQFSNSRSEMNVSTLELGDSALYLCASSLEDRGTYEQYFGPGTRLTVT.

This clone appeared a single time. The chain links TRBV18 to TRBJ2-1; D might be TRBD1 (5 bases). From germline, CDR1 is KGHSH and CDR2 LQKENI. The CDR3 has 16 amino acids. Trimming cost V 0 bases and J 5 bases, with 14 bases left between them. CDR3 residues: CASSPPRVVLNNEQFF. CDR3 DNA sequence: TGTGCCAGCTCACCACCCAGGGTGGTCCTCAACAATGAGCAGTTCTTC.

CDR3 in amino acids: CASSPTRSENQPQHF. The CDR3 nucleotides read TGTGCCAGCTCACCAACGAGGAGTGAGAATCAGCCCCAGCATTTT. The gene calls are TRBV18 and TRBJ1-5; D call uncertain. V gave up 2 bases and J gave up 4 bases, with 12 bases separating them. The germline V gene has CDR1 KGHSH and CDR2 LQKENI. The CDR3 is made up of 15 amino acids. The variable domain in full, with the rest retrieved from reference TRBV18 and TRBJ1-5, is NAGVMQNPRHLVRRRGQEARLRCSPMKGHSHVYWYRQLPEEGLKFMVYLQKENIIDESGMPKERFSAEFPKEGPSILRIQQVVRGDSAAYFCASSPTRSENQPQHFGDGTRLSIL.

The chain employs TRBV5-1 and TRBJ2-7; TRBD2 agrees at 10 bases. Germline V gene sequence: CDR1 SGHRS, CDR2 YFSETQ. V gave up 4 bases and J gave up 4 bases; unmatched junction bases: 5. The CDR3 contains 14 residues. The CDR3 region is CASSLRTSGYEQYF. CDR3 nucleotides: TGCGCCAGCAGCCTAAGGACTAGCGGTTACGAGCAGTACTTC.

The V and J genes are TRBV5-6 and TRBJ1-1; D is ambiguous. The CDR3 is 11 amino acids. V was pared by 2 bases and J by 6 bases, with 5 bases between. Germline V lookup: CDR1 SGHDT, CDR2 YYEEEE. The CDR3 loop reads CASSLHSEAFF. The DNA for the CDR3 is TGTGCCAGCAGCTTACATTCTGAAGCTTTCTTT.

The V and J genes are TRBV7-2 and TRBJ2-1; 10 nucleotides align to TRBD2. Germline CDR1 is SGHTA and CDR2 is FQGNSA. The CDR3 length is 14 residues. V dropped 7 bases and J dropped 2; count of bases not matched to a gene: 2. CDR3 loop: CASKREGTYNEQFF. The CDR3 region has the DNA TGTGCCAGCAAGCGGGAGGGGACCTACAATGAGCAGTTCTTC.

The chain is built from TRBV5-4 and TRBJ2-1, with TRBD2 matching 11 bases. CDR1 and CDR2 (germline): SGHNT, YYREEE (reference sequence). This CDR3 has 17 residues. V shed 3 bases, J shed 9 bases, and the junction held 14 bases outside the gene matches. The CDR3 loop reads CASSSDLAGGLRGEQFF. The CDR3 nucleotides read TGTGCCAGCAGCTCGGACTTAGCGGGAGGGCTTAGGGGTGAGCAGTTCTTC. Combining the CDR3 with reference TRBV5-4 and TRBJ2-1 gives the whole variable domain ETGVTQSPTHLIKTRGQQVTLRCSSQSGHNTVSWYQQALGQGPQFIFQYYREEENGRGNFPPRFSGLQFPNYSSELNVNALELDDSALYLCASSSDLAGGLRGEQFFGPGTRLTVL.

This chain's CDR3 is CASSELAGGETQYF. The CDR3 bases are TGTGCCAGCAGTGAACTAGCGGGAGGAGAGACCCAGTACTTC. V usage is TRBV2 and J usage is TRBJ2-5; 11 positions match TRBD2. This CDR3 comprises 14 residues. Trimming cost V 2 bases and J 4 bases; bases outside gene matches: 0. Germline-derived CDR1 and CDR2 are SNHLY and FYNNEI.

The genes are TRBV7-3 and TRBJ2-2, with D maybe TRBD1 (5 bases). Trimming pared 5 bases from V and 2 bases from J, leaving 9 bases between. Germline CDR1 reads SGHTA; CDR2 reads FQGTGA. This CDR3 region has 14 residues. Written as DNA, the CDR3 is TGTGCCAGCAGCCCCCGGACAAACACCGGGGAGCTGTTTTTT. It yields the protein CASSPRTNTGELFF.

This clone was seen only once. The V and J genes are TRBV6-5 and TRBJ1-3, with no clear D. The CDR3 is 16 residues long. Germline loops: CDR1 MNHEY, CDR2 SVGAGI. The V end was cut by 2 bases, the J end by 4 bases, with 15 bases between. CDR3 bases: TGTGCCAGCAGTTACAGCCCCCCAAGCTCGGGAAACACCATATATTTT. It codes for CASSYSPPSSGNTIYF.

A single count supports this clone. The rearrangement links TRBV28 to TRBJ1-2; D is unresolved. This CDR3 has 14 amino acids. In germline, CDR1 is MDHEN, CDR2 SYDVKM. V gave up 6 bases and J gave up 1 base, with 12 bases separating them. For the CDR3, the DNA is TGTGCCAGCAGACCCGGACTCCTTAACTATGGCTACACCTTC. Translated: CASRPGLLNYGYTF.

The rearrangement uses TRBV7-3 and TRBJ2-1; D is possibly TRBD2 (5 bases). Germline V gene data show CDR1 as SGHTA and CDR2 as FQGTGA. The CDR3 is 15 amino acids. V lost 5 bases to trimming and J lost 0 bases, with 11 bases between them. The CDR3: CASSPDSSSYNEQFF. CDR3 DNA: TGTGCCAGCAGCCCGGACTCGAGCTCCTACAATGAGCAGTTCTTC.

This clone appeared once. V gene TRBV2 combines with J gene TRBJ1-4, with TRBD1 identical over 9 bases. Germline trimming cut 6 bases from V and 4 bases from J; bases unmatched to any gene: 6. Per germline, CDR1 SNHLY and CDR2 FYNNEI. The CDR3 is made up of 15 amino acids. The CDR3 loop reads CASRVDRGNNEKLFF. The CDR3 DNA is TGTGCCAGCAGGGTGGACAGGGGCAATAATGAAAAACTGTTTTTT.